The 4 T cell receptor beta chains given below trace back to one sample, sequenced in a study of T cell clonality in common variable immunodeficiency. TCRdb's copy holds only in-frame clones and misses some; the assay was immunoSEQ multiplex PCR. This sample carries about 44,000 clones, none of them present only once. The sequenced material came from peripheral blood mononuclear cells. The receptors were gathered from a person aged 18 to 70 in good health.

This clone has ten or more counts. The read comes to an end 3 residues before the CDR3 does, leaving the germline J gene to fill in the end. V and J are TRBV20-1 and TRBJ1-2, with D unresolved. Per germline, CDR1 DFQATT and CDR2 SNEGSKA (reference sequence). The CDR3 has 14 residues. V shed 0 bases and J shed 6 bases, with 14 bases lying between them. The CDR3 reads CSARDPRVEHGYTF. Incomplete CDR3 DNA: TGCAGTGCTAGAGATCCCCGGGTTGAGCATGGC.

This clone was observed many times. The read ends 3 residues early relative to the CDR3; the germline J gene fills the gap. The V call is TRBV20-1, the J call TRBJ2-7; D is ambiguous. This CDR3 is 14 amino acids long. V shed 0 bases and J shed 2 bases, with 11 bases lying between them. Germline values: CDR1 DFQATT, CDR2 SNEGSKA (reference sequence). CDR3 loop: CSAREAPLPYEQYF. The covered CDR3 bases are TGCAGTGCTAGAGAAGCCCCACTCCCCTACGAG.

This clone was recorded many times. The read ends 3 residues early relative to the CDR3; the germline J gene fills the gap. The rearrangement uses TRBV7-2 and TRBJ1-2, with D perhaps matching TRBD1 (5 bases). The CDR3 sequence is 14 residues long. Germline assignment: CDR1 SGHTA and CDR2 FQGNSA. Trimming removed 3 bases from V and 2 bases from J, with 10 bases in between. This CDR3 is CASSFGGGNYGYTF. CDR3 DNA, as far as it was read: TGTGCCAGCAGCTTCGGGGGGGGGAACTATGGC.

This clone has at least ten counts. The observed sequence ends 3 residues before the CDR3 terminus, with the missing tail filled in from the germline J gene. This sequence joins TRBV5-1 and TRBJ2-7; 9 bases align to TRBD1. J lost 4 bases, V lost 7 bases, and 9 bases had no gene match. CDR1 is SGHRS, CDR2 YFSETQ, per germline. This CDR3 spans 14 amino acids. The sequenced CDR3 bases are TGCGCCAGCGGCCCTGGACAGGGGTATTACGAG. Translating it yields CASGPGQGYYE. The complete CDR3 protein is CASGPGQGYYEQYF.